The entry below describes one T cell receptor beta chain. No antigen is known for it. Per-base quality was not reported, and no clone a single base away is much larger than it. Donors were healthy HIV-negative adults with no recently reported acute infections or vaccinations. All donors were Caucasian adults living in Nashville, Tennessee, USA. Magnetic negative selection was used to enrich CD4+ T cells, after which naive cells were positively selected on CD45RA and the negative fraction became the memory subset. Blood was collected by leukapheresis, and PBMCs were isolated by Ficoll-Histopaque density gradient centrifugation and then cryopreserved in liquid nitrogen vapor phase. Purity and quantity of every magnetically sorted T cell population were checked by analytical flow cytometry. Each sorted fraction had its genomic DNA isolated and then quantified by UV absorbance on a Nanodrop 2000c. The sample originates from a study of shared clonotypes between healthy human individuals (TCRdb year 2020). Some background on the complete study: The cohort included a few men and a couple of women between 18 and 49 years of age. For each donor, CD4 naive and CD4 memory were each given three plates, CD8 naive was given two plates, and CD8 memory was given one plate. To estimate repertoire size and how much clonotypes are shared between individuals, the study performed deep sequencing of blood TCR repertoires from about 5 healthy adults. To increase sequencing depth and limit assay-specific biases, different laboratories used diverse techniques to prepare libraries and sequence TCR repertoires. Leukapheresis yielded between about 0.85 and 9.5 billion PBMCs per donor.

The study at large found these results: When several donors were compared, the shared fraction of clonotypes was 5% to 6.5% for naive CD4, around 3.5% for naive CD8, 2.3% for memory CD4, and 0.3% to 0.5% for memory CD8. Based on pairwise subsampling, the degree of clonotype sharing among donors was expected to be affected by sequencing depth. Sampling was restricted to blood, and TCR repertoires in tissues likely differ from the TCR repertoires found in blood. The genetic and exposure-history diversity represented was limited by the small number of donors. Compared with non-shared clonotypes, clonotypes shared by all four sorted-subset donors had higher generation probabilities. Naive subsets generally had larger estimated clonotype richness than memory subsets did. Incomplete sequencing was indicated by rarefaction of sorted-subset datasets, despite the large sequencing depth.

Taken from the germline V gene (reference sequence), the CDR1 and CDR2 loops are GTSNPN and SVGIG. The CDR3 spans 13 residues, from the cysteine through the phenylalanine. The sequence is cut down to CDR3 DNA, 39 bases in frame from base 1. Cut back by 0 bases and 2 bases, the V and J ends lie 7 bases apart. TCR CDR3 regions were amplified from genomic DNA by multiplex PCR using the deep immunoSEQ assay. Extracted genomic DNA from each cell subset was distributed evenly across all wells of several immunoSEQ 96-well plates, and each plate was treated as a replicate. Each replicate PCR for sorted subsets received about 200 ng genomic DNA, equal to 30,000 or so T cell genomes. The purified libraries were quantified using a Qubit 3.0 fluorometer, sized with a Bioanalyzer 2100, and then quantified again using the KAPA Library Quantification kit. Every immunoSEQ 96-well plate was sequenced on a separate single-read 150-cycle Illumina NextSeq 550 flow cell. The published analysis was carried out like this. Because the immunoSEQ output held only junctional sequences and lacked quality scores, the filtering could not match the filtering applied to full-length reads. Sequences were annotated with PyIR, a Python wrapper for IgBLAST v1.9, using IMGT germline references to assign V/J genes and CDR3. Reads were removed for weak V/J assignments (E-value above 1e-6), missing CDR3, stop codons, out-of-frame junctions, or ambiguous translated residues. V3J clonotypes were defined as sequences sharing the same inferred V gene, J gene, and CDR3 amino acid sequence. The percentage overlap between two repertoires was calculated by dividing the number of shared unique clonotypes by the size of the smaller repertoire. Richness of each repertoire was evaluated using RTK rarefaction, the Chao1 estimator, and Recon v2.1 estimates of unobserved clonotypes. For all TCRbeta clonotypes obtained by the gDNA method from several donors, generation probabilities were computed with OLGA. This immuneACCESS table, as held by TCRdb, lists in-frame sequences with V and J called but not all clones. Of the missing ones, under half trace to an unresolved V gene in checked studies; the others have no known cause. Clonal size and the V and J genes are those of that table, whereas D and trimming came from the DNA. The sample table shows millions of clones, and more than 90% are seen once. The ten largest clones capture 0.13% to 0.15% of the sample.

The rearranged chain carries TRBV30 and TRBJ1-1; the D gene lacks a confident call. Sequences were obtained from naive CD4+ T cells sorted from blood. Read against the paper, the sample's cell subset or site label means: CD45RA+ positively selected. This sequence originates from a man aged 18 to 30 in good health. CDR3 reads: CAWSVHSNTEAFF. Here is the DNA: TGTGCCTGGAGTGTACACAGTAACACTGAAGCTTTCTTT.